The 19 T cell receptor beta chains reported below all come from one sample, sequenced in a study of radiotherapy plus CTLA-4 blockade in lung cancer. TCRdb's copy holds only in-frame clones and misses some; the assay was immunoSEQ multiplex PCR. The sample shows about 49,000 clones, 70% to 80% of them seen only once. Material: peripheral blood, obtained from a patient treated with radiotherapy plus ipilimumab. These receptors all come from a human donor with non-small cell lung cancer who had stable disease on radiotherapy plus ipilimumab.

This clone showed up just once. The J gene is TRBJ1-5, the V gene TRBV4-1, with D maybe TRBD1 (6 bases). The CDR3 sequence is 17 residues long. The germline V gene encodes CDR1 MGHRA and CDR2 YSYEKL. V shed 0 bases and J shed 0 bases, with 12 bases lying between them. CDR3 region: CASSQDPGAYSNQPQHF. As DNA, the CDR3 is TGCGCCAGCAGCCAAGATCCAGGGGCGTATAGCAATCAGCCCCAGCATTTT.

V and J are TRBV6-5 and TRBJ1-6; D unresolved. This CDR3 contains 13 residues. The V and J ends lost 10 bases and 0 bases respectively, with 7 bases between them. Germline values: CDR1 MNHEY, CDR2 SVGAGI. This CDR3 is CATQSSYNSPLHF. The CDR3 DNA reads TGTGCCACCCAAAGCTCCTATAATTCACCCCTCCACTTT.

The rearrangement joins TRBV5-1 to TRBJ2-3; no clear D gene. Germline values: CDR1 SGHRS, CDR2 YFSETQ. The CDR3 totals 12 residues. V gave up 3 bases and J gave up 2 bases, with 4 bases separating them. CDR3 region: CASSSNTDTQYF. The CDR3 bases are TGCGCCAGCAGCTCAAACACAGATACGCAGTATTTT.

This chain joins TRBV19 and TRBJ1-5, with 8 bases that match TRBD1. Germline V gene sequence: CDR1 LNHDA, CDR2 SQIVND (reference sequence). The CDR3 sequence is 19 residues long. Trimming at V came to 6 bases and at J to 0 bases, leaving 16 bases not matched to a gene. The CDR3 nucleotides are TGTGCCAGTAGCCTGCGTCTGGGACAGGAAACCTATAGCAATCAGCCCCAGCATTTT. Translation: CASSLRLGQETYSNQPQHF.

The chain joins TRBV7-6 to TRBJ2-2; perhaps TRBD1 as D (6 bases). This CDR3 has 18 residues. Germline V gene data show CDR1 as SGHVS and CDR2 as FNYEAQ. Trimming shortened V by 1 base and J by 0 bases, and 15 bases separated the two germline ends. CDR3 protein: CASSLDPGKGANTGELFF. The CDR3 region has the DNA TGTGCCAGCAGCTTAGACCCGGGGAAGGGGGCGAACACCGGGGAGCTGTTTTTT.

V and J are TRBV6-5 and TRBJ1-5, with no clear D. Trimming shortened V by 5 bases and J by 6 bases, and 11 bases separated the two germline ends. Germline CDR1 reads MNHEY; CDR2 reads SVGAGI. The CDR3 has 13 amino acids. CDR3: CASSPQVGQPQHF. CDR3 sequence (DNA): TGTGCCAGCAGTCCTCAGGTCGGTCAGCCCCAGCATTTT.

This clone is a singleton in its sample. The chain is built from TRBV6-1 and TRBJ1-6; D may be TRBD1 (5 bases). The CDR3 consists of 14 residues. V was pared by 3 bases and J by 4 bases, with 7 bases between. The germline V gene has CDR1 MNHNS and CDR2 SASEGT. The CDR3 DNA is TGTGCCAGCAGTGAGGGGACTTATAATTCACCCCTCCACTTT. Its protein is CASSEGTYNSPLHF.

CDR3 loop: CASSIDHHEASPLHF. The CDR3 region has the DNA TGTGCCAGTAGTATAGATCATCATGAGGCGTCACCCCTCCACTTT. The V and J genes are TRBV19 and TRBJ1-6; no definite D call. The germline V gene has CDR1 LNHDA and CDR2 SQIVND (reference sequence). The CDR3 has 15 amino acids. The V gene lost 0 bases and the J gene lost 10 bases, with 13 bases spanning the gap.

The rearrangement uses TRBV9 and TRBJ2-7; possible D gene TRBD2, 6 bases. The CDR3 sequence is 15 residues long. V was cut by 4 bases and J by 2 bases, with 16 bases left in between. CDR1 and CDR2 (germline): SGDLS, YYNGEE. The CDR3 here is CASSPPRGGPYEQYV. The CDR3 DNA follows: TGTGCCAGCAGCCCCCCCCGGGGAGGCCCCTACGAGCAGTACGTC.

V and J are TRBV29-1 and TRBJ1-2; D is uncertain. Germline CDR1 is SQVTM and CDR2 is ANQGSEA. V was shortened by 2 bases and J by 7 bases, with 14 bases between the two germline ends. The CDR3 runs to 13 residues. CDR3 loop: CSVEKRDWGGYTF. The CDR3 nucleotides are TGCAGCGTTGAAAAGAGGGATTGGGGTGGCTACACCTTC.

The V gene is TRBV6-5, the J gene TRBJ1-4; 12 bases align to TRBD1. The J segment lost 3 bases and the V segment lost 4 bases, leaving 3 bases of the junction unmatched. Germline V CDR1 and CDR2: MNHEY, SVGAGI. The CDR3 is made up of 16 amino acids. The CDR3 loop is CASSWDRGLANEKLFF. CDR3 sequence (DNA): TGTGCCAGCAGTTGGGACAGGGGGCTTGCTAATGAAAAACTGTTTTTT.

The chain combines TRBV25-1 with TRBJ1-2; 12 nucleotides line up with TRBD1. The CDR3 has 14 residues. Germline CDR1 reads MGHDK; CDR2 reads SYGVNS. After removal of 6 bases from V and 4 bases from J, the junction contained 3 bases not matched to a gene. Here the CDR3 DNA reads TGTGCCAGCAGGGGACAGGGGGCGTTCTATGGCTACACCTTC. Amino acids: CASRGQGAFYGYTF.

The chain is built from TRBV6-5 and TRBJ2-3; D uncertain. Germline CDR1 is MNHEY and CDR2 is SVGAGI. CDR3 length: 15 residues. V lost 5 bases and J 4 bases, leaving 16 bases between the germline ends. CDR3 DNA: TGTGCCAGCAGTAGAGACCCCTGGTCCTCAGATACGCAGTATTTT. The encoded protein is CASSRDPWSSDTQYF.

This clone was found once. J is TRBJ2-7 and V is TRBV21-1; the table calls TRBD2, which could not be checked here. TRBV21-1 is described as a pseudogene. The CDR3 loop spans 16 amino acids. The CDR3 sequence: CASSKAGLAGIPEQYV. For the CDR3, the DNA is TGTGCCAGCAGCAAAGCGGGCCTAGCGGGGATACCCGAGCAGTACGTC.

This clone has a handful of counts. The chain carries TRBV11-2 and TRBJ1-1; D unresolved. The CDR3 sequence is 13 residues long. The V end was cut by 0 bases, the J end by 4 bases, with 6 bases between. Germline loops: CDR1 SGHAT, CDR2 FQNNGV. The DNA for the CDR3 is TGTGCCAGCAGCTTAGAATGGGGCACTGAAGCTTTCTTT. It yields the protein CASSLEWGTEAFF. Based on the CDR3 plus reference TRBV11-2 and TRBJ1-1, the full variable domain is EAGVAQSPRYKIIEKRQSVAFWCNPISGHATLYWYQQILGQGPKLLIQFQNNGVVDDSQLPKDRFSAERLKGVDSTLKIQPAKLEDSAVYLCASSLEWGTEAFFGQGTRLTVV.

The gene calls are TRBV6-7 and TRBJ2-1; TRBD1 agrees at 7 bases. TRBV6-7 belongs to the ORF category, with a function that is uncertain. The CDR3 extends over 15 amino acids. The J segment lost 8 bases and the V segment lost 2 bases, leaving 9 bases of the junction unmatched. The CDR3 reads CASSYEGALIDEQFF. DNA of the CDR3: TGTGCCAGCAGTTACGAGGGGGCCCTAATTGATGAGCAGTTCTTC.

The rearrangement links TRBV19 to TRBJ1-2, with 11 bases matching TRBD1. The germline CDR1 and CDR2 sequences are LNHDA and SQIVND (reference sequence). V was pared by 4 bases and J by 7 bases, with 8 bases of the junction left unmatched. The CDR3 has 15 residues. This chain's CDR3 is CASSTQDRGRSGYTF. Here the CDR3 DNA reads TGTGCCAGTAGTACCCAGGACAGGGGGCGGAGTGGCTACACCTTC.

This chain joins TRBV11-2 and TRBJ1-6; the D is unclear. There are 14 residues in the CDR3. Germline CDR1 and CDR2: SGHAT and FQNNGV. V was clipped by 6 bases and J by 9 bases, with 15 bases between them. The CDR3 nucleotides are TGTGCCAGCAGTCTACCCAGTCTTGCTTCACCCCTCCACTTT. This encodes CASSLPSLASPLHF.

The CDR3 here is CASSLQGAGETQYF. CDR3 nucleotides: TGCGCCAGCAGCCTACAGGGGGCGGGAGAGACCCAGTACTTC. The chain couples TRBV4-1 to TRBJ2-5, with 9 bases aligning to TRBD1. Germline V gene lookup returns CDR1 MGHRA and CDR2 YSYEKL. This CDR3 has 14 amino acids. Trimming at V came to 4 bases and at J to 4 bases, leaving 4 bases not matched to a gene.